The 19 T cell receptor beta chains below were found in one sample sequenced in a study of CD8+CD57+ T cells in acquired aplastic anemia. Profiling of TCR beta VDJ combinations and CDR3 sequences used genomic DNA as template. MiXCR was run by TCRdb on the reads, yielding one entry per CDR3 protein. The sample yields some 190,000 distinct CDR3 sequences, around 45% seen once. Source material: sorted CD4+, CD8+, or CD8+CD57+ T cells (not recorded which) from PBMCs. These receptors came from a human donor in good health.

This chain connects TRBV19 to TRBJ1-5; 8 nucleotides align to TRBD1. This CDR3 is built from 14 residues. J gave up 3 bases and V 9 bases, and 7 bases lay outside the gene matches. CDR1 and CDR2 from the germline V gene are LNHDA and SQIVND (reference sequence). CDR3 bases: TGTGCCAGCGCGACAGGGGCACCCAATCAGCCCCAGCATTTT. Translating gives CASATGAPNQPQHF.

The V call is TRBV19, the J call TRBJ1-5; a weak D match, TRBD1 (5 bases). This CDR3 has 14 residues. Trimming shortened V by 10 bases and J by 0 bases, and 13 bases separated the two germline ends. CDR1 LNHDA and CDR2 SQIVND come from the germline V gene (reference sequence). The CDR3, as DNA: TGTGCCACACGGAGGGGTCCTAGCAATCAGCCCCAGCATTTT. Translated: CATRRGPSNQPQHF.

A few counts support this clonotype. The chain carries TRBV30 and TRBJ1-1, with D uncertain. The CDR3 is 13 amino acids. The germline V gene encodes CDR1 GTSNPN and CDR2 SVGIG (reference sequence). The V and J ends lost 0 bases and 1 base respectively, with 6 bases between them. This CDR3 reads CAWSVRGNTEAFF. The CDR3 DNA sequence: TGTGCCTGGAGTGTACGAGGGAACACTGAAGCTTTCTTT.

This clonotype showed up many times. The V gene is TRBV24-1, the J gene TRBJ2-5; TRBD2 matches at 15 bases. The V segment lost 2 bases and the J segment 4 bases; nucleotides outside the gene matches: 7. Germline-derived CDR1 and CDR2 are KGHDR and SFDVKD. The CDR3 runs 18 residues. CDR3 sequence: CATSDWTSGRGVIETQYF. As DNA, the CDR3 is TGTGCCACCAGTGATTGGACTAGCGGGAGGGGCGTAATAGAGACCCAGTACTTC.

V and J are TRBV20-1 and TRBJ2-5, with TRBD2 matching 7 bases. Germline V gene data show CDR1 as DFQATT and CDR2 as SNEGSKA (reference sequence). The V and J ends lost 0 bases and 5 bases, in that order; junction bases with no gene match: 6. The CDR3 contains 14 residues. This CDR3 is CSARDQFGRETQYF. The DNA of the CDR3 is TGCAGTGCTAGAGATCAGTTCGGGAGGGAGACCCAGTACTTC.

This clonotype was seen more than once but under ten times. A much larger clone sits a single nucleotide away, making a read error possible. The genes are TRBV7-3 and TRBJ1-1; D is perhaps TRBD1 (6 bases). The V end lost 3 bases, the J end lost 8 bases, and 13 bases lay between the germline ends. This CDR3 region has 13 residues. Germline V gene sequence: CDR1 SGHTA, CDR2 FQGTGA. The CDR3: CASSFSRGQEAFF. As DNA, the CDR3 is TGTGCCAGCAGCTTCAGCAGGGGACAAGAAGCTTTCTTT.

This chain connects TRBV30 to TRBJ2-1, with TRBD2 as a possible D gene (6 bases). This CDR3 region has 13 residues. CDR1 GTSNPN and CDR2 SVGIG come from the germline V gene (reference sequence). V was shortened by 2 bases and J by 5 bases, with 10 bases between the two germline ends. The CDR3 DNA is TGTGCCTGGAGTCGGGGGTTGAACAATGAGCAGTTCTTC. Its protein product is CAWSRGLNNEQFF.

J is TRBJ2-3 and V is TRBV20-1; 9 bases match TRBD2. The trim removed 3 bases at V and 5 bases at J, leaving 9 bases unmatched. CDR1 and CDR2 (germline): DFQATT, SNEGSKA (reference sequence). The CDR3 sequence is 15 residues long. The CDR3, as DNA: TGCAGTGCTAGTACTTTAGCGGGGGCGGGAGATACGCAGTATTTT. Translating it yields CSASTLAGAGDTQYF.

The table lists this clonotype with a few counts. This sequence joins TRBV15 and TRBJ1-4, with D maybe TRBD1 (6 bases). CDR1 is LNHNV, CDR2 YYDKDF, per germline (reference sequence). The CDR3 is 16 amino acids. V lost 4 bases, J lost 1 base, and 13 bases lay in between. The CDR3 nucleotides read TGTGCCACCAGCACGAATATAGGGGGAACTAATGAAAAACTGTTTTTT. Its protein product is CATSTNIGGTNEKLFF.

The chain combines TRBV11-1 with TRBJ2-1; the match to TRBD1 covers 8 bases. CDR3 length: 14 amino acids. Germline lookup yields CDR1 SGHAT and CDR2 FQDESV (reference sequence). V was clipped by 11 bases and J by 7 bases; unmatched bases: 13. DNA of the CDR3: TGTGCCGGCCTGGAGGACAGGGTCGATAATGAGCAGTTCTTC. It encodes CAGLEDRVDNEQFF.

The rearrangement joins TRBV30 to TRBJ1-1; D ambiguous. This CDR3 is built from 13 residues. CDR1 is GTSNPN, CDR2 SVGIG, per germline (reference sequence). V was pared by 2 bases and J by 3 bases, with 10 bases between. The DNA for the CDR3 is TGTGCCTGGAGTAAATTTACGGACACTGAAGCTTTCTTT. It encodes CAWSKFTDTEAFF.

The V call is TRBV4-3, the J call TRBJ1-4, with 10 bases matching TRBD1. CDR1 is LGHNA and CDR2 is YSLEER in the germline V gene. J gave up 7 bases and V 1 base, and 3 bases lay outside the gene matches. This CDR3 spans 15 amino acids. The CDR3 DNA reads TGCGCCAGCAGCCAAGTTTGGACAGGGGGTGAAAAACTGTTTTTT. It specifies CASSQVWTGGEKLFF.

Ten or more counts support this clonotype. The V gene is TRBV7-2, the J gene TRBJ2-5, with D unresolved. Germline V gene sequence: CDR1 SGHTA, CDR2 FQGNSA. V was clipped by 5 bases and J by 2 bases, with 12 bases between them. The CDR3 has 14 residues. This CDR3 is CASSLMIGQETQYF. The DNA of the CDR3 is TGTGCCAGCAGCCTTATGATTGGGCAAGAGACCCAGTACTTC.

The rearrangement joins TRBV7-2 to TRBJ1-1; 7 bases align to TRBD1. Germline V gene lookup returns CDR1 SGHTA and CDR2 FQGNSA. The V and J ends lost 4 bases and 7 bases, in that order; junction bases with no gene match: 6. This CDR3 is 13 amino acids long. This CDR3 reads CASSSRTGLEAFF. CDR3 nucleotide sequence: TGTGCCAGCAGCTCCAGGACAGGTCTTGAAGCTTTCTTT.

CDR3 sequence: CASSRTENYGYTF. The CDR3 DNA follows: TGTGCCAGCAGCAGGACAGAAAACTATGGCTACACCTTC. The chain carries TRBV7-8 and TRBJ1-2, with D possibly matching TRBD1 (6 bases). Germline-derived CDR1 and CDR2 are SGHVS and FQNEAQ. The CDR3 totals 13 residues. Trimming cost V 5 bases and J 2 bases, with 9 bases left between them. Supplemented by reference TRBV7-8 and TRBJ1-2, the full variable domain reads GAGVSQSPRYKVAKRGQDVALRCDPISGHVSLFWYQQALGQGPEFLTYFQNEAQLDKSGLPSDRFFAERPEGSVSTLKIQRTQQEDSAVYLCASSRTENYGYTFGSGTRLTVV.

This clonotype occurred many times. The CDR3 here is CASRPRDRAYEQYF. Written as DNA, the CDR3 is TGTGCCAGCAGACCTCGGGACAGAGCCTACGAGCAGTACTTC. The chain is built from TRBV6-1 and TRBJ2-7; TRBD1 agrees at 7 bases. The CDR3 is 14 amino acids. Trimming cost V 6 bases and J 2 bases; bases outside gene matches: 7. The germline gives CDR1 MNHNS, CDR2 SASEGT.

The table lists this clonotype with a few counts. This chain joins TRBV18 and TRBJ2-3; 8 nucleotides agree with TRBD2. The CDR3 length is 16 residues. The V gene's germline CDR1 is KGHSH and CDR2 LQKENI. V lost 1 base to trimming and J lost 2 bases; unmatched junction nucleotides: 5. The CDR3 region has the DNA TGTGCCAGCTCACCACGGAATAGCGGGACCACAGATACGCAGTATTTT. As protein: CASSPRNSGTTDTQYF.

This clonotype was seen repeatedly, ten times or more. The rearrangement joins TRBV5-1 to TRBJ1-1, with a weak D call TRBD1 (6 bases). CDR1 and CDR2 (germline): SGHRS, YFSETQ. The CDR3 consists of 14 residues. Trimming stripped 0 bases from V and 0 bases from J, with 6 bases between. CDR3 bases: TGCGCCAGCAGCTTGGGGACAGTGAACACTGAAGCTTTCTTT. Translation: CASSLGTVNTEAFF.

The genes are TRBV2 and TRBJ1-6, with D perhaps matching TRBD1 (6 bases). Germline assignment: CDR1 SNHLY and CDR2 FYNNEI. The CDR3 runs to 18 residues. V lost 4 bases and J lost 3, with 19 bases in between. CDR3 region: CASSGGTPGHVYNSPLHF. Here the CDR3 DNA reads TGTGCCAGCAGTGGCGGGACTCCGGGACACGTCTATAATTCACCCCTCCACTTT.